A selection of T cell receptor beta chains follows, all from one sample in a study of beta chain features in type 1 diabetes. TCRdb keeps only in-frame clones here, not all; method: immunoSEQ multiplex PCR. The profile covers some 150,000 clones, with about 9.2% appearing a single time and roughly 0.7% taken by the ten largest. The material sequenced was central memory CD4+ T cells from blood. The receptors originated from a man between 18 and 35 years old in good health. Both conserved end residues are part of each CDR3. The D gene is left open where the match is weak.

TRBD1	TRBV5-6	TRBJ2-2	CASSTRQGPTLGELFF
TRBD1	TRBV6-5	TRBJ1-2	CASRGTGEHYGYTF
.	TRBV18	TRBJ1-2	CASSGGTARYGYTF
TRBD1	TRBV5-1	TRBJ2-1	CASSLAGQGENEQFF
TRBD2	TRBV4-1	TRBJ2-4	CASSQRTAFLAGGPKNIQYF
TRBD2	TRBV30	TRBJ2-6	CAWRTRDWGGAGANVLTF
TRBD2	TRBV5-5	TRBJ2-7	CASSFSGGAYEQYF
TRBD1	TRBV29-1	TRBJ1-2	CSVTGTGGHGYTF
.	TRBV19	TRBJ2-6	CASSIRQVGANVLTF
TRBD1	TRBV10-3	TRBJ2-3	CATRDSRSTDTQYF
.	TRBV6-6	TRBJ2-7	CASSYTGTYEQYF
TRBD1	TRBV30	TRBJ1-5	CAWRYGGQSNQPQHF
TRBD2	TRBV11-1	TRBJ2-1	CASSLRVAGVGNEQFF
TRBD1	TRBV7-2	TRBJ2-5	CASTKTGAGTETQYF
.	TRBV9	TRBJ2-1	CASSEDGGSYNEQFF
TRBD1	TRBV6-1	TRBJ1-5	CASSERQGGQPQHF
.	TRBV19	TRBJ1-1	CASSIQQGTEAFF
TRBD2	TRBV5-6	TRBJ2-1	CASSLSGGYNEQFF
TRBD1	TRBV27	TRBJ2-3	CASSSRQGEDTQYF
.	TRBV11-3	TRBJ2-7	CASSQGAAFYEQYF
TRBD1	TRBV6-5	TRBJ1-1	CASRLTGGTEAFF
.	TRBV7-2	TRBJ2-5	CASSLVGPSEMRETQYF
.	TRBV5-6	TRBJ2-3	CASSWRTSSTDTQYF
TRBD2	TRBV7-9	TRBJ2-1	CASSFGGGGWDEQFF
TRBD1	TRBV7-2	TRBJ1-5	CASRDWTGSNQPQHF
.	TRBV2	TRBJ2-2	CASSEVAAGELFF
TRBD2	TRBV6-6	TRBJ2-1	CASRRLAGGPGEQFF
.	TRBV7-9	TRBJ2-1	CASSLDGQPYNEQFF
.	TRBV27	TRBJ2-3	CASSLRGALDTQYF
.	TRBV6-5	TRBJ1-2	CASSYSGASGMYGYTF
.	TRBV6-1	TRBJ2-1	CASSEASYHYNEQFF
.	TRBV20-1	TRBJ2-4	CSSNRENIQYF
.	TRBV5-4	TRBJ2-3	CASSAGSTDTQYF
.	TRBV6-4	TRBJ2-7	CASSDSSIEQYF
TRBD1	TRBV27	TRBJ2-7	CASRTPLRDRGGEQYF
.	TRBV9	TRBJ2-2	CASSVDRGAVGELFF
.	TRBV5-1	TRBJ2-7	CASSPGGQGGLEQYF
.	TRBV7-2	TRBJ1-2	CASSLTQNYGYTF
TRBD1	TRBV4-1	TRBJ2-7	CASSRTGASSYEQYF
TRBD1	TRBV5-1	TRBJ2-1	CASSLERTGPGNEQFF
.	TRBV11-3	TRBJ2-7	CASSPPGVHEQYF
TRBD1	TRBV7-2	TRBJ2-3	CASSPRTGGADTQYF
.	TRBV7-2	TRBJ2-1	CASSSGGRNNEQFF
.	TRBV7-2	TRBJ1-4	CASSRQLRDEKLFF
TRBD1	TRBV7-6	TRBJ2-2	CASSLSAGGTGELFF
.	TRBV7-9	TRBJ1-2	CASSLDSFAYGYTF
TRBD1	TRBV27	TRBJ2-7	CASSSGTGKSSYEQYF
.	TRBV4-3	TRBJ2-3	CASSHGRGQGWPDTQYF
TRBD2	TRBV9	TRBJ2-1	CASSVALAGVREQFF
TRBD2	TRBV19	TRBJ2-1	CATGTSIGEQFF
.	TRBV30	TRBJ1-6	CAWSGQNSPLHF
.	TRBV29-1	TRBJ2-1	CSERTTIYNEQFF
TRBD2	TRBV27	TRBJ2-7	CASSVSGRTPYEQYF
TRBD2	TRBV4-2	TRBJ2-1	CASSQDHLSGGRGEQFF